These 24 T cell receptor beta chains came from one sample sequenced in a study of blood T cell repertoires in COVID-19. Clones were read by immunoSEQ multiplex PCR, and TCRdb kept only the in-frame ones, dropping some. The data contain about 150,000 clones, over 65% of them singletons. Sequencing used peripheral blood. The receptor source for this set is a man aged 70 or older with acute or convalescent COVID-19.

The rearrangement joins TRBV20-1 to TRBJ2-1; 16 bases map to TRBD2. The CDR3 is made up of 19 amino acids. The junction had 14 bases not matched to a gene; V was cut back by 3 bases and J by 6 bases. Germline CDR1 is DFQATT and CDR2 is SNEGSKA (reference sequence). The CDR3 region is CSASPIPGLAGGPGNEQFF. The CDR3 region has the DNA TGCAGTGCTAGTCCAATTCCGGGACTAGCGGGAGGGCCGGGCAATGAGCAGTTCTTC.

V gene TRBV30 combines with J gene TRBJ1-4; TRBD1 matches 8 bases. J was trimmed by 14 bases and V by 1 base; bases with no gene match: 15. This CDR3 contains 15 residues. CDR1 is GTSNPN and CDR2 is SVGIG in the germline V gene (reference sequence). The CDR3 nucleotides read TGTGCCTGGAGTGAAGGGACAGGCCCCAGTCAATGGCTGTTTTTT. Translating gives CAWSEGTGPSQWLFF.

This chain uses TRBV4-1 with TRBJ1-5; 8 nucleotides match TRBD1. This CDR3 comprises 18 residues. The V segment lost 2 bases and the J segment 3 bases; nucleotides outside the gene matches: 12. The germline CDR1 and CDR2 sequences are MGHRA and YSYEKL. The CDR3 here is CASSQSGSDRAPNQPQHF. In nucleotides, the CDR3 is TGCGCCAGCAGCCAAAGTGGCTCGGACAGGGCCCCCAATCAGCCCCAGCATTTT.

This clone was detected only a few times. J is TRBJ1-1 and V is TRBV28; D gene ambiguous. The V gene lost 6 bases and the J gene lost 1 base, with 6 bases spanning the gap. The CDR3 is 12 residues long. CDR1 is MDHEN and CDR2 is SYDVKM in the germline V gene. The CDR3 region has the DNA TGTGCCAGCAGCCTCCCGAACACTGAAGCTTTCTTT. Translation gives CASSLPNTEAFF.

V and J are TRBV6-4 and TRBJ2-1; D is possibly TRBD2 (5 bases). This CDR3 has 16 amino acids. Germline V CDR1 and CDR2: MRHNA, SNTAGT. V was trimmed by 6 bases and J by 7 bases, leaving 22 bases between them. The CDR3 DNA follows: TGTGCCAGCAGCGCTTTTGGAGCGGCAACGGGGAATGAGCAGTTCTTC. Amino acid sequence: CASSAFGAATGNEQFF.

J is TRBJ2-5 and V is TRBV2, with a tentative D call TRBD1 (5 bases). V was shortened by 5 bases and J by 2 bases, with 12 bases between the two germline ends. Germline loops: CDR1 SNHLY, CDR2 FYNNEI. The CDR3 covers 14 residues. The CDR3 DNA is TGTGCCAGCAGTCTCGGACATCTACAAGAGACCCAGTACTTC. As protein: CASSLGHLQETQYF.

The chain carries TRBV19 and TRBJ1-1; the match to TRBD1 covers 10 bases. CDR3 length: 15 residues. After removal of 6 bases from V and 0 bases from J, the junction contained 4 bases not matched to a gene. From germline, CDR1 is LNHDA and CDR2 SQIVND (reference sequence). The CDR3 protein is CASRGTGEMNTEAFF. The CDR3 region has the DNA TGTGCCAGTAGGGGGACAGGGGAGATGAACACTGAAGCTTTCTTT.

The rearrangement links TRBV13 to TRBJ2-1; D is possibly TRBD2 (6 bases). Germline CDR1 PRHDT, CDR2 FYEKMQ (reference sequence). The CDR3 has 13 residues. Trimming pared 5 bases from V and 9 bases from J, leaving 14 bases between. CDR3 nucleotides: TGTGCCAGCAGCCACCGGCGGGGAGGTGAGCAGTTCTTC. Its translation: CASSHRRGGEQFF.

The V and J genes are TRBV5-3 and TRBJ1-5; weak D call: TRBD1 (5 bases). TRBV5-3 is assigned to the ORF class and has an uncertain function. V lost 4 bases and J 5 bases, leaving 19 bases between the germline ends. This CDR3 has 16 amino acids. As DNA, the CDR3 is TGTGCCAGAAGCCCACGCGTGGGGGGACTGGATCAGCCCCAGCATTTT. It translates to CARSPRVGGLDQPQHF.

The V gene is TRBV5-1, the J gene TRBJ1-2, with 12 bases identical to TRBD1. This CDR3 comprises 14 residues. V was clipped by 3 bases and J by 6 bases; unmatched bases: 3. CDR1 and CDR2 (germline): SGHRS, YFSETQ. The CDR3, as DNA: TGCGCCAGCAGCTGGGGACAGGGGGCGGATGGCTACACCTTC. Its protein is CASSWGQGADGYTF.

The chain combines TRBV30 with TRBJ1-2; D call uncertain. Germline V CDR1 and CDR2: GTSNPN, SVGIG (reference sequence). Trimming removed 2 bases from V and 7 bases from J, with 14 bases in between. This CDR3 spans 13 amino acids. CDR3 amino acids: CAWSPVLSVGYTF. The CDR3 DNA reads as TGTGCCTGGAGTCCGGTCCTCTCGGTTGGCTACACCTTC. Filled out from reference TRBV30 and TRBJ1-2, the complete variable domain reads SQTIHQWPATLVQPVGSPLSLECTVEGTSNPNLYWYRQAAGRGLQLLFYSVGIGQISSEVPQNLSASRPQDRQFILSSKKLLLSDSGFYLCAWSPVLSVGYTFGSGTRLTVV.

The chain couples TRBV6-5 to TRBJ1-3; 7 bases match TRBD1. This CDR3 spans 13 amino acids. The V gene's germline CDR1 is MNHEY and CDR2 SVGAGI. V gave up 6 bases and J gave up 7 bases; unmatched junction bases: 6. CDR3 in amino acids: CASSQDRDNTIYF. The DNA for the CDR3 is TGTGCCAGCAGCCAAGACAGGGACAACACCATATATTTT.

The chain links TRBV9 to TRBJ2-1, with 14 positions matching TRBD2. The CDR3 has 16 residues. The J segment lost 8 bases and the V segment lost 1 base, leaving 5 bases of the junction unmatched. CDR1 is SGDLS, CDR2 YYNGEE, per germline. CDR3 DNA: TGTGCCAGCAGCGTAAGGGGGACTAGCGGGAGCGATGAGCAGTTCTTC. It encodes CASSVRGTSGSDEQFF.

The chain employs TRBV28 and TRBJ1-5, with D unclear. The germline V gene encodes CDR1 MDHEN and CDR2 SYDVKM. V dropped 6 bases and J dropped 6 bases, with 12 bases sitting between them. The CDR3 sequence is 13 residues long. CDR3 DNA sequence: TGTGCCAGCAGATTGTTAGGGAGTCAGCCCCAGCATTTT. This translates into CASRLLGSQPQHF.

The V and J genes are TRBV5-1 and TRBJ1-1; 9 positions agree with TRBD1. Trimming cost V 0 bases and J 5 bases; bases outside gene matches: 8. The CDR3 is made up of 16 amino acids. CDR1 and CDR2 (germline): SGHRS, YFSETQ. CDR3 residues: CASSLEGDRGLTEAFF. CDR3 DNA: TGCGCCAGCAGCTTGGAGGGTGACAGGGGGTTAACTGAAGCTTTCTTT.

The chain links TRBV29-1 to TRBJ1-3; D is uncertain. The V end lost 7 bases, the J end lost 3 bases, and 16 bases lay between the germline ends. The CDR3 is 14 amino acids. The germline V gene encodes CDR1 SQVTM and CDR2 ANQGSEA. Here the CDR3 DNA reads TGCAGCGCCGATCCGACGGGAAGTGGAAACACCATATATTTT. Protein product: CSADPTGSGNTIYF.

This clone came up once. This chain connects TRBV9 to TRBJ2-1, with no clear D. The CDR3 runs 13 residues. Trimming shortened V by 7 bases and J by 7 bases, and 15 bases separated the two germline ends. CDR1 is SGDLS, CDR2 YYNGEE, per germline. Here the CDR3 reads CASSLGPWNEQFF. CDR3 in DNA: TGTGCCAGCTCCCTGGGCCCCTGGAATGAGCAGTTCTTC.

The genes are TRBV13 and TRBJ1-2; 7 positions agree with TRBD1. Germline loops: CDR1 PRHDT, CDR2 FYEKMQ (reference sequence). The CDR3 is 13 residues long. Trimming at V came to 6 bases and at J to 6 bases, leaving 7 bases not matched to a gene. The chain's CDR3 is CASRLQGSDGYTF. The CDR3 DNA sequence: TGTGCCAGCAGACTACAGGGGTCGGATGGCTACACCTTC.

This clone was seen a single time. CDR3 loop: CASSHARGTDTQYF. The CDR3 nucleotides are TGCGCCAGCAGCCACGCGCGGGGCACAGATACGCAGTATTTT. The chain combines TRBV4-1 with TRBJ2-3, with a weak D call TRBD2 (5 bases). The germline V and J ends were trimmed by 3 bases and 1 base, with 8 bases remaining between them. The CDR3 consists of 14 residues. CDR1 and CDR2 from the germline V gene are MGHRA and YSYEKL.

This chain links TRBV27 with TRBJ1-1; the match to TRBD1 covers 7 bases. Per the germline V gene, CDR1 is MNHEY and CDR2 is SMNVEV (reference sequence). This CDR3 is built from 16 residues. The V segment lost 7 bases and the J segment 1 base; nucleotides outside the gene matches: 12. The CDR3 protein is CASTPDRTRRNTEAFF. DNA of the CDR3: TGTGCCAGCACCCCGGACAGGACGAGGAGGAACACTGAAGCTTTCTTT.

V gene TRBV4-1 combines with J gene TRBJ2-7; possibly TRBD2 for D (6 bases). Germline assignment: CDR1 MGHRA and CDR2 YSYEKL. The CDR3 consists of 14 residues. Trimming left V 1 base short and J 4 bases short, with 11 bases between. Here the CDR3 reads CASSQGGGAYEQYF. The CDR3 nucleotides read TGCGCCAGCAGCCAAGGTGGAGGGGCATACGAGCAGTACTTC.

Written as DNA, the CDR3 is TGTGCCACAGGTAGCTCGGCAGGGGAAAAACTGTTTTTT. Protein product: CATGSSAGEKLFF. The V and J genes are TRBV6-5 and TRBJ1-4; possibly TRBD1 for D (5 bases). The CDR3 has 13 amino acids. Trimming shortened V by 10 bases and J by 8 bases, and 17 bases separated the two germline ends. Germline V gene data show CDR1 as MNHEY and CDR2 as SVGAGI.

The genes are TRBV9 and TRBJ2-3, with 7 bases lining up with TRBD2. V shed 0 bases, J shed 1 base, and the junction held 5 bases outside the gene matches. Germline V gives CDR1 SGDLS, CDR2 YYNGEE. There are 16 residues in the CDR3. The CDR3 bases are TGTGCCAGCAGCGTAGCGGGGGGAGGACGCACAGATACGCAGTATTTT. Encoded protein: CASSVAGGGRTDTQYF.

The chain is built from TRBV7-9 and TRBJ2-3; 8 bases align to TRBD1. V trimming: 5 bases; J trimming: 5 bases; junction bases outside the gene matches: 6. CDR1 and CDR2 (germline): SEHNR, FQNEAQ (reference sequence). This CDR3 has 14 residues. The CDR3 DNA follows: TGTGCCAGCAGCGTAGACAGGGGCCAAGATACGCAGTATTTT. It yields the protein CASSVDRGQDTQYF.